This T cell receptor (beta chain) stems from a study of cytomegalovirus exposure and HLA in healthy donors. Primers for the PCR totalled 60 Vbeta and 13 Jbeta. The table came from immunoSEQ multiplex PCR; TCRdb's copy has only in-frame clones and leaves some out. This table holds around 150,000 clones, under 85% found once. Study results and caveats: A previous analysis found most TCR beta V segments productive roughly 87% or roughly 30% of the time. 87-base-pair reads could not separate some V segments, including TRBV6-2 and TRBV6-3. Later on, an analysis tied roughly 17,000 TCR beta sequences to HLA alleles at 0.05 false discovery rate.

This CDR3 spans 12 amino acids. CDR1 and CDR2 from the germline V gene are SEHNR and FQNEAQ (reference sequence). About this clone itself: Antigen: not known. A junction boundary mismatches the germline segment, possibly from a read error.

This cohort consisted of healthy bone marrow donors. Sequencing was carried out using PBMCs. The sequence was collected from a woman aged 30 to 39 in good health and CMV-seronegative. The chain links TRBV7-9 to TRBJ2-7; possibly TRBD1 for D (5 bases). CDR3 region: CSSSLTGGEQYF. CDR3 in DNA: TGTTCCAGCAGCTTAACAGGCGGAGAGCAGTACTTC. Together with reference TRBV7-9 and TRBJ2-7, the CDR3 gives the full variable domain: DTGVSQNPRHKITKRGQNVTFRCDPISEHNRLYWYRQTLGQGPEFLTYFQNEAQLEKSRLLSDRFSAERPKGSFSTLEIQRTEQGDSAMYLCSSSLTGGEQYFGPGTRLTVT.